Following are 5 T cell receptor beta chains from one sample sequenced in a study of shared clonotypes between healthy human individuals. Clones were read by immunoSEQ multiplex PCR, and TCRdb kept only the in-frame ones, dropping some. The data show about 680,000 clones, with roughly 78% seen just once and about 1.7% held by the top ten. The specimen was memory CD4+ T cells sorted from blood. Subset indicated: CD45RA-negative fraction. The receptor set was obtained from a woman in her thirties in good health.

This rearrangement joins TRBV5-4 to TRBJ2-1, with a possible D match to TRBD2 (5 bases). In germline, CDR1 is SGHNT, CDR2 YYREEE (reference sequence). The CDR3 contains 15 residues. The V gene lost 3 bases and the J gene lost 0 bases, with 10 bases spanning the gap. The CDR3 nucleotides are TGTGCCAGCAGCTCCGGGGTTAGCTCCTACAATGAGCAGTTCTTC. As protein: CASSSGVSSYNEQFF.

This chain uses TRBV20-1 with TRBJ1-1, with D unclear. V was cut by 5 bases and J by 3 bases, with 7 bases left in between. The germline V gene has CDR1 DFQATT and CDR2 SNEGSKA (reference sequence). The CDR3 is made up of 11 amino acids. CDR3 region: CSAGPHTEAFF. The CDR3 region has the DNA TGCAGTGCTGGTCCCCACACTGAAGCTTTCTTT.

This CDR3 is CASSLGDFYEQYF. The CDR3 region has the DNA TGCGCCAGCAGCTTAGGTGACTTCTACGAGCAGTACTTC. The chain carries TRBV5-1 and TRBJ2-7; unclear D gene. Trimming took off 2 bases at V and 3 bases at J, with 9 bases between the two ends. The CDR3 sequence is 13 residues long. Germline lookup yields CDR1 SGHRS and CDR2 YFSETQ.

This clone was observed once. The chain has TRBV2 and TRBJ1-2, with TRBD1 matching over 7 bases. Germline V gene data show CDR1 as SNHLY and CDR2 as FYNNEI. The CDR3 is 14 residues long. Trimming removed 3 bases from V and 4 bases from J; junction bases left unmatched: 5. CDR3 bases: TGTGCCAGCAGTGACCGGCAGGGGGGCTATGGCTACACCTTC. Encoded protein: CASSDRQGGYGYTF.

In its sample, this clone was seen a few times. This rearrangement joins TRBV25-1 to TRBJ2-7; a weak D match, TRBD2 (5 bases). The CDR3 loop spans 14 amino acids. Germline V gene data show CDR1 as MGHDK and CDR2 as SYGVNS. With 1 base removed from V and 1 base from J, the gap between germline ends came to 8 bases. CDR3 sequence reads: CASSEFAGSYEQYF. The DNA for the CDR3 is TGTGCCAGCAGTGAATTTGCGGGTTCCTACGAGCAGTACTTC.